The subject of this entry is one T cell receptor beta chain. These data originate in a study of blood T cell repertoires in COVID-19. Original processing methods: From reference gene primer amplification, estimates of nucleated cell counts were derived. Some clones are missing from TCRdb's copy, which holds only in-frame ones; the method was immunoSEQ multiplex PCR. V, J and clone size are taken as reported in that table, and D and trimming were inferred from the DNA itself. The sample lists some 48,000 clones, under 90% seen once, with less than 3% in the top ten. The sequence derives from a woman aged 80 or over with COVID-19, enrolled during active disease. The specimen sequenced was peripheral blood.

CDR3: CASSPTSGHLQETQYF. The DNA for the CDR3 is TGTGCCAGCAGCCCGACTAGCGGGCATTTACAAGAGACCCAGTACTTC. The chain couples TRBV5-4 to TRBJ2-5; 10 nucleotides align to TRBD2. There are 16 residues in the CDR3. V lost 4 bases to trimming and J lost 2 bases; unmatched junction nucleotides: 8. Germline CDR1 SGHNT, CDR2 YYREEE (reference sequence).